This entry lists 7 T cell receptor beta chains sequenced from one sample in a study of CXCR3-negative and CXCR3-positive naive CD8 T cells. Through 5' RACE with UMI labels, the TRB cDNA libraries were prepared. Following a re-call of the 5' RACE reads, TCRdb has one entry per CDR3 protein and lacks DNA. The sample includes about 24,000 distinct CDR3 sequences. Sequenced material: naive CXCR3- CD8+ T cells from blood. Subset indicated: CD45RO-CCR7+CD27+CD95- naive CD8+ T cells lacking CXCR3 (TNR3-). The receptors here all came from a human donor in good health. Some clones in this sample may be carry-over from other donors' samples.

The chain recombines TRBV20-1 with TRBJ2-1; no DNA is available, so the TRBD2 call from TCRdb remains unchecked. The CDR3 has 14 residues. Germline lookup yields CDR1 DFQATT and CDR2 SNEGSKA (reference sequence). The CDR3 here is CSATGTRAYNEQFF.

J is TRBJ2-1 and V is TRBV7-9; checking the TCRdb D call of TRBD2 is not possible without DNA. The germline gives CDR1 SEHNR, CDR2 FQNEAQ (reference sequence). CDR3 length equals 16 residues. CDR3 amino acids: CASSSTIAGEDNEQFF.

The chain links TRBV7-6 to TRBJ2-7; TCRdb's D gene call, TRBD1, goes unchecked for lack of DNA. CDR1 is SGHVS, CDR2 FNYEAQ, per germline. The CDR3 sequence is 14 residues long. The CDR3 loop is CASSLQGAFNEQYF.

The CDR3 loop is CASSLGGSGNTIYF. The chain couples TRBV27 to TRBJ1-3; without DNA, the TCRdb call of TRBD1 cannot be checked. Germline assignment: CDR1 MNHEY and CDR2 SMNVEV (reference sequence). The CDR3 contains 14 residues.

This chain links TRBV7-2 with TRBJ1-1; TCRdb's assignment of TRBD1 cannot be checked, as there is no DNA. Germline V gene data show CDR1 as SGHTA and CDR2 as FQGNSA. The CDR3 has 14 residues. The CDR3 sequence is CASSLTGLNTEAFF.

The V and J genes are TRBV6-2 or TRBV6-3 and TRBJ2-7; TCRdb's D call, TRBD2, is unchecked because there is no DNA. The germline CDR1 and CDR2 sequences are MNHEY and SVGEGT. The CDR3 length is 18 residues. The chain's CDR3 is CASSYPLQRGDSSYEQYF.

The chain recombines TRBV29-1 with TRBJ1-4. Germline-derived CDR1 and CDR2 are SQVTM and ANQGSEA. The CDR3 covers 13 residues. This CDR3 is CSSTGTADEKLFF.